This T cell receptor beta chain comes out of a study of shared clonotypes between healthy human individuals. Study findings and constraints: Sorted-subset samples were not fully sequenced, rarefaction indicated. Researchers found naive subsets generally carried larger estimated richness than memory subsets.

The authors distributed each subset's genomic DNA evenly over several immunoSEQ plates. The data were produced by immunoSEQ multiplex PCR, yet TCRdb's version contains in-frame clones alone and is incomplete. The top ten hold 0.05% to 0.08% of the sample, which has some 500,000 clones, 95% to 96% seen once. As to this clone: Antigen: not known.

This CDR3 has 15 amino acids. V was pared by 6 bases and J by 0 bases, with 13 bases between. Germline V CDR1 and CDR2: MDHEN, SYDVKM. The receptor was derived from a woman aged 25-40 years in good health. The chain carries TRBV28 and TRBJ2-3; possibly TRBD1 for D (5 bases). The sample taken for sequencing was naive CD4+ T cells sorted from blood. Subset: CD45RA+ positively selected. CDR3 DNA sequence: TGTGCCAGCAGCTCAGGGCGGAGTAGCACAGATACGCAGTATTTT. This translates into CASSSGRSSTDTQYF.